Below, one TCR beta chain is given with its context. Its matching antigen is unknown. Researchers ran the PCR with 60 Vbeta and 13 Jbeta primers. Repertoires were generated with immunoSEQ multiplex PCR, while TCRdb's copy carries only in-frame clones and drops some. The sample yields fewer than 70,000 clones, over 70% seen once. The data were taken from a study of cytomegalovirus exposure and HLA in healthy donors. General study results and limits: Previous analysis showed most TCR beta V segments were productive about 90% or about 30% of the time. Associated with HLA alleles at 0.05 false discovery rate in a later analysis were 16,951 TCR beta sequences.

The TCR sequence derives from a woman between 35 and 50 years old in good health and CMV-seronegative. Sequences were obtained from PBMCs.

This chain's CDR3 is CASSLLGGTEAFF. CDR3 coding DNA: TGTGCCAGCAGTCTCCTCGGTGGCACTGAAGCTTTCTTT. V is TRBV7-3 and J is TRBJ1-1, with D uncertain. Trimming left V 6 bases short and J 4 bases short, with 12 bases between. Germline values: CDR1 SGHTA, CDR2 FQGTGA. This CDR3 comprises 13 residues.